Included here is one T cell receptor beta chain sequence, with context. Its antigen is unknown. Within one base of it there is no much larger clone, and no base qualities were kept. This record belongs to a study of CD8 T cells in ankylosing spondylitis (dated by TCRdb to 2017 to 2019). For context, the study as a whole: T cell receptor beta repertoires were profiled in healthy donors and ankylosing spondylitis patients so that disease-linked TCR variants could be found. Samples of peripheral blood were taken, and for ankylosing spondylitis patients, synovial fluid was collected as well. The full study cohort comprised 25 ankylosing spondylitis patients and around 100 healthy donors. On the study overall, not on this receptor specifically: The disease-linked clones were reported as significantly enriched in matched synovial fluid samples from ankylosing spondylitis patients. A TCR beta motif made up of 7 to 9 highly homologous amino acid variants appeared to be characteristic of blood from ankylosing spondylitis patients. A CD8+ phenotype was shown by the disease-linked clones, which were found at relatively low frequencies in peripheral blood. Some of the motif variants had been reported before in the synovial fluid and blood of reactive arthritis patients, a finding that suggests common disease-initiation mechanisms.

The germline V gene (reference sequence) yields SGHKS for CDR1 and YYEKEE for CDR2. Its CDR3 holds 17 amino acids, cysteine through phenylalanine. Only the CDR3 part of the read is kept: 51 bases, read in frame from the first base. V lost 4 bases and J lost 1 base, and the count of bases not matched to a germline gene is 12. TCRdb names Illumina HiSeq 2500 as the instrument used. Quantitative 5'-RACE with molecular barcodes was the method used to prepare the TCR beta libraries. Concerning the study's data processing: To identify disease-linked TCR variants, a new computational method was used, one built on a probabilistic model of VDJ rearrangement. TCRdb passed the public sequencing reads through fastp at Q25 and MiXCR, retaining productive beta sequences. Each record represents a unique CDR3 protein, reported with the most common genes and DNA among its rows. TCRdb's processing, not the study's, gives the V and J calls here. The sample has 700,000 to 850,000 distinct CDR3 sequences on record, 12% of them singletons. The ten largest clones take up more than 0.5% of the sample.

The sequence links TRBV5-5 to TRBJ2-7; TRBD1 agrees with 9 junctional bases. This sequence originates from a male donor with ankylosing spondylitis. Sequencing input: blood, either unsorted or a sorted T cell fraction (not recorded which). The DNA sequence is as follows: TGTGCCAGCAGCCCACGGATGACAGGGGGGGTTTCCTACGAGCAGTACTTC. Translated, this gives CASSPRMTGGVSYEQYF.